This T cell receptor (beta chain) stems from a study of identifying expanded T cells in peripheral blood. General study results and limits: Over around two and four weeks, about 15 and 18 clones changed, versus approximately 1.1 between replicates. Roughly 2-week clone count variance significantly increased as total template count grew.

Clones were sequenced by immunoSEQ multiplex PCR, and TCRdb holds only the in-frame ones, with some missing. The table shows over 90,000 clones, with approximately 90% occurring only once. Per germline, CDR1 SGHTA and CDR2 FQGNSA. The V segment lost 5 bases and the J segment 4 bases; nucleotides outside the gene matches: 8. CDR3 length: 15 residues. Healthy donors had no documented immune events, such as infections, while sampled. Comment on this clone: Antigen: not known.

Sequencing input: blood. The receptor comes from a person between 18 and 69 years old in good health. The V gene is TRBV7-2, the J gene TRBJ1-2; 9 positions agree with TRBD1. CDR3 sequence reads: CASSRQGVPAYGYTF. The DNA of the CDR3 is TGTGCCAGCAGCCGACAGGGGGTACCCGCCTATGGCTACACCTTC.